The clone carrying this T cell receptor (beta chain) appeared many times. The entry originates in a study of low-dose radiotherapy and immunotherapy resistance in tumors. With a V-primer adapter and a constant-region primer, TCRs were amplified for about 20 PCR cycles. Using its own MiXCR run on the reads, TCRdb lists one record per CDR3 protein. The table lists about 50,000 distinct CDR3 sequences, approximately 10% of them singletons. The CDR3 loop spans 13 amino acids. Germline V gene sequence: CDR1 SGDLS, CDR2 YYNGEE. The V and J ends lost 0 bases and 2 bases respectively, with 6 bases between them. Time point noted: before trial treatment.

The sequence was obtained from a female donor with ovarian cancer. The specimen comprised PBMCs, sampled before treatment. The rearrangement joins TRBV9 to TRBJ2-7, with D maybe TRBD2 (5 bases). The CDR3 DNA reads TGTGCCAGCAGCGTAGGGGAGACCTACGAGCAGTACTTC. Protein sequence: CASSVGETYEQYF.